What follows are 25 T cell receptor beta chains derived from one specimen sequenced in a study of T cells in Graves' hyperthyroidism and ophthalmopathy. There were TCR beta CDR3 regions amplified from RNA transcripts. The primer set for the first-round RT-PCR of the TCR CDR3 was HTBI. One entry per CDR3 protein, called by TCRdb with MiXCR from the multiplex PCR reads. This sample has 660,000 or so distinct CDR3 sequences, with approximately 42% found just once. The sample was peripheral blood or thyroid tissue (not recorded which). These receptors were obtained from an adult man with Graves' disease, either hyperthyroidism or ophthalmopathy (not recorded which).

This clonotype showed up just once. J is TRBJ1-5 and V is TRBV7-3; no firm D call. The germline V gene encodes CDR1 SGHTA and CDR2 FQGTGA. V was trimmed by 4 bases and J by 11 bases, leaving 9 bases between them. This CDR3 comprises 11 residues. CDR3 loop: CASSSGTTQHF. CDR3 bases: TGTGCCAGCAGCTCCGGCACGACCCAGCATTTT.

The chain links TRBV2 to TRBJ1-1, with TRBD1 matching over 10 bases. Germline CDR1 and CDR2: SNHLY and FYNNEI. The CDR3 is made up of 15 amino acids. J gave up 6 bases and V 6 bases, and 10 bases lay outside the gene matches. CDR3 residues: CASSPRQGAISEAFF. CDR3 sequence (DNA): TGTGCCAGCAGCCCTCGACAGGGGGCAATTTCTGAAGCTTTCTTT.

To note about this clonotype: The junction differs from germline at one of its ends, possibly a read error. V is TRBV25-1 and J is TRBJ1-1; tentative D call: TRBD1 (5 bases). This CDR3 has 12 amino acids. The germline CDR1 and CDR2 sequences are MGHDK and SYGVNS. The CDR3 coding sequence is TGTGCCGGCAGTGGGGGAAACACTGAAGCTTTCTTT. Amino acids: CAGSGGNTEAFF.

V and J are TRBV2 and TRBJ1-1; D remains unclear. The CDR3 is made up of 13 amino acids. Germline lookup yields CDR1 SNHLY and CDR2 FYNNEI. Between the trimmed V and J ends, which lost 11 bases and 1 base, there was a span of 14 bases. The CDR3 here is CAGLKGPNTEAFF. CDR3 bases: TGTGCCGGACTTAAAGGCCCGAACACTGAAGCTTTCTTT.

About this clonotype itself: Possible read error: a much larger clone is one base away. This rearrangement joins TRBV5-5 to TRBJ2-5; a weak D match, TRBD1 (6 bases). CDR1 and CDR2 (germline): SGHKS, YYEKEE (reference sequence). The CDR3 loop spans 15 amino acids. The CDR3 here is CASSFEGPGQGTQYF. CDR3 in DNA: TGTGCCAGCAGCTTCGAAGGGCCGGGACAAGGGACCCAGTACTTC.

This clonotype has only a few counts. This chain uses TRBV19 with TRBJ1-1; 7 bases match TRBD1. The CDR3 spans 12 residues. The V gene's germline CDR1 is LNHDA and CDR2 SQIVND (reference sequence). The J segment lost 1 base and the V segment lost 10 bases, leaving 3 bases of the junction unmatched. CDR3 sequence: CATRQGNTEAFF. The CDR3 region has the DNA TGTGCCACTCGACAGGGGAACACTGAAGCTTTCTTT.

This clonotype was seen only a few times. This chain uses TRBV2 with TRBJ1-1; D is unclear. This CDR3 comprises 14 residues. The germline V gene encodes CDR1 SNHLY and CDR2 FYNNEI. The V end was cut by 5 bases, the J end by 4 bases, with 14 bases between. The CDR3 reads CASSKKAWGTEAFF. CDR3 in DNA: TGTGCCAGCAGTAAGAAAGCTTGGGGCACTGAAGCTTTCTTT.

The chain uses TRBV2 and TRBJ1-1; 8 nucleotides line up with TRBD1. The CDR3 totals 17 residues. CDR1 and CDR2 (germline): SNHLY, FYNNEI. Trimming took 1 base from V and 5 from J; bases not matched to a gene: 12. The CDR3 nucleotides read TGTGCCAGCAGTGAAGTTGGCCAGGGGGCTAGGTGGACTGAAGCTTTCTTT. Protein: CASSEVGQGARWTEAFF.

The chain uses TRBV2 and TRBJ1-6; TRBD1 matches 7 bases. CDR1 and CDR2 from the germline V gene are SNHLY and FYNNEI. V shed 4 bases and J 9 bases; nucleotides not matched to a gene: 12. The CDR3 has 16 residues. CDR3 protein: CASSARGTAEGSPLHF. CDR3 coding DNA: TGTGCCAGCAGTGCTAGGGGGACAGCAGAAGGTTCACCCCTCCACTTT.

This clonotype was seen ten or more times. This sequence joins TRBV7-2 and TRBJ1-2; 10 bases align to TRBD1. Germline loops: CDR1 SGHTA, CDR2 FQGNSA. Losses at the gene ends were 5 bases for V and 7 bases for J; bases not matched to a gene: 7. This CDR3 comprises 14 residues. The chain's CDR3 is CASSPDRGQGGYTF. The CDR3 DNA follows: TGTGCCAGCAGCCCAGACAGGGGGCAGGGTGGCTACACCTTC.

This clonotype was seen repeatedly, ten times or more. The rearrangement joins TRBV4-2 to TRBJ1-5; D unresolved. The germline V gene encodes CDR1 LGHNA and CDR2 YNFKEQ. This CDR3 is 13 amino acids long. Between the trimmed V and J ends, which lost 1 base and 5 bases, there was a span of 6 bases. The DNA for the CDR3 is TGTGCCAGCAGCCAAGGAAGGGATCAGCCCCAGCATTTT. Amino acid sequence: CASSQGRDQPQHF.

The chain has TRBV2 and TRBJ1-2; D is uncertain. Germline V gene data show CDR1 as SNHLY and CDR2 as FYNNEI. Trimming pared 2 bases from V and 8 bases from J, leaving 12 bases between. The CDR3 is made up of 13 amino acids. The CDR3 nucleotides are TGTGCCAGCAGTGAAAGGCAGAACCAGGGCTACACCTTC. The encoded protein is CASSERQNQGYTF.

This clonotype was seen many times. This rearrangement joins TRBV7-9 to TRBJ1-6; 8 bases align to TRBD1. CDR1 is SEHNR, CDR2 FQNEAQ, per germline (reference sequence). The CDR3 covers 16 residues. V shed 5 bases, J shed 10 bases, and the junction held 13 bases outside the gene matches. The CDR3 loop reads CASSPSRGTGFSPLHF. For the CDR3, the DNA is TGTGCCAGCAGCCCAAGTAGGGGGACAGGCTTCTCACCCCTCCACTTT. Full variable domain (rest looked up from reference TRBV7-9 and TRBJ1-6): DTGVSQNPRHKITKRGQNVTFRCDPISEHNRLYWYRQTLGQGPEFLTYFQNEAQLEKSRLLSDRFSAERPKGSFSTLEIQRTEQGDSAMYLCASSPSRGTGFSPLHFGNGTRLTVT.

This clonotype has just a few counts. For the CDR3, the DNA is TGCAGTGCTAGCCGGAACGGGAACGAAAAACTGTTTTTT. Its translation is CSASRNGNEKLFF. This chain uses TRBV20-1 with TRBJ1-4, with unresolved D. Per germline, CDR1 DFQATT and CDR2 SNEGSKA (reference sequence). This CDR3 has 13 amino acids. Deletions cut 3 bases from V and 8 bases from J, with 13 bases between.

V gene TRBV5-1 combines with J gene TRBJ1-2, with 8 bases fitting TRBD1. J was trimmed by 4 bases and V by 7 bases; bases with no gene match: 3. Germline CDR1 SGHRS, CDR2 YFSETQ. This CDR3 has 12 residues. The CDR3 DNA reads as TGCGCCAGCCGGACAGGGCGCTATGGCTACACCTTC. Translating it yields CASRTGRYGYTF.

The V and J genes are TRBV6-1 and TRBJ1-2, with 12 bases matching TRBD1. This CDR3 is built from 15 residues. V was clipped by 9 bases and J by 4 bases; unmatched bases: 9. Germline V gives CDR1 MNHNS, CDR2 SASEGT. The CDR3 here is CARGTGGKSLYGYTF. The CDR3 region has the DNA TGTGCCAGGGGGACAGGGGGCAAGTCACTCTATGGCTACACCTTC.

V usage is TRBV19 and J usage is TRBJ1-1; unclear D gene. The V gene lost 9 bases and the J gene lost 0 bases, with 14 bases spanning the gap. Germline CDR1 and CDR2: LNHDA and SQIVND (reference sequence). The CDR3 extends over 14 amino acids. CDR3 loop: CASLGRHLNTEAFF. CDR3 coding DNA: TGTGCCAGCCTAGGACGCCACCTGAACACTGAAGCTTTCTTT.

This rearrangement joins TRBV9 to TRBJ1-1; D gene unclear. V was shortened by 0 bases and J by 5 bases, with 8 bases between the two germline ends. The germline V gene has CDR1 SGDLS and CDR2 YYNGEE. This CDR3 comprises 13 residues. The CDR3 region has the DNA TGTGCCAGCAGCGTAGTTCGGACTACTGAAGCTTTCTTT. Translated, it gives CASSVVRTTEAFF.

The J gene is TRBJ2-7, the V gene TRBV7-9; D is undetermined. The CDR3 runs 14 residues. V gave up 1 base and J gave up 9 bases, with 16 bases separating them. From germline, CDR1 is SEHNR and CDR2 FQNEAQ (reference sequence). Here the CDR3 reads CASSLDSLTDTQYF. CDR3 nucleotides: TGTGCCAGCAGCTTAGACAGTTTAACAGATACGCAGTACTTC.

This clonotype was recorded at least ten times. CDR3 nucleotides: TGTGCCAGTAGTATACACCTCAATCAGCCCCAGCATTTT. Translation: CASSIHLNQPQHF. This rearrangement joins TRBV19 to TRBJ1-5; D is unclear. V was cut by 2 bases and J by 3 bases, with 5 bases left in between. This CDR3 has 13 residues. The germline V gene has CDR1 LNHDA and CDR2 SQIVND (reference sequence).

This clonotype was detected many times. This chain uses TRBV7-2 with TRBJ1-6; no clear D gene. The germline V gene encodes CDR1 SGHTA and CDR2 FQGNSA. The CDR3 has 14 residues. V dropped 1 base and J dropped 8 bases, with 9 bases sitting between them. The CDR3 sequence is CASSLDKVDSPLHF. The DNA for the CDR3 is TGTGCCAGCAGCTTAGATAAAGTCGATTCACCCCTCCACTTT.

In regard to this clonotype: A much larger clone lies one base from this, so it may be a read error. V usage is TRBV15 and J usage is TRBJ2-7; 7 bases match TRBD1. The CDR3 runs 16 residues. CDR1 is LNHNV and CDR2 is YYDKDF in the germline V gene (reference sequence). The trim removed 0 bases at V and 7 bases at J, leaving 12 bases unmatched. The CDR3 coding sequence is TGTGCCACCAGCAGAGAGGGGGACAGATTGAGCGGAGAGCAGTACTTC. This gives the protein CATSREGDRLSGEQYF.

This clonotype was observed at least ten times. This chain links TRBV2 with TRBJ1-4; D call uncertain. V lost 5 bases to trimming and J lost 11 bases, with 18 bases between them. Germline CDR1 SNHLY, CDR2 FYNNEI. The CDR3 has 14 amino acids. The CDR3 region has the DNA TGTGCCAGCAGTTCCGCCTATTCTACGGGGAAACTGTTTTTT. Amino acids: CASSSAYSTGKLFF.

This clonotype came up a few times. V usage is TRBV20-1 and J usage is TRBJ1-5, with unresolved D. V lost 6 bases and J 5 bases, leaving 11 bases between the germline ends. This CDR3 region has 12 residues. CDR1 is DFQATT and CDR2 is SNEGSKA in the germline V gene (reference sequence). The CDR3 protein is CSAPTVDQPQHF. Here the CDR3 DNA reads TGCAGTGCGCCAACGGTGGATCAGCCCCAGCATTTT.

This clonotype has a count of ten or more. The chain links TRBV12-3 or TRBV12-4 to TRBJ2-7, with 7 positions matching TRBD1. Germline trimming cut 6 bases from V and 5 bases from J; bases unmatched to any gene: 4. This CDR3 contains 12 residues. For the CDR3, the DNA is TGTGCCAGCAGCAAAGGGACAGACGAGCAGTACTTC. As protein: CASSKGTDEQYF.